The rows below give T cell receptor beta chains drawn from one sample of a study of blood T cell repertoires in COVID-19. The table came from immunoSEQ multiplex PCR; TCRdb's copy has only in-frame clones and leaves some out. The sample has 250,000 to 300,000 clones, 80% to 90% seen once. The sequencing input was peripheral blood. Receptor source: a woman aged 70 to 79 with COVID-19, enrolled during active disease. Each CDR3 is given with its conserved first and last residue. D genes are given only for firm matches. Size values are once, few and many counts, or a class for expanded clones, and some rows have none.

V gene,D gene,clone size,J gene,CDR3 length,CDR3 DNA,CDR3 protein
TRBV18,TRBD1,-,TRBJ2-7,14,TGTGCCAGCTCTCCGTGGACAGGGCCCTACGAGCAGTACTTC,CASSPWTGPYEQYF
TRBV6-1,-,few,TRBJ1-3,14,TGTGCCAGCAGTGAATCGGTCTCTGGAAACACCATATATTTT,CASSESVSGNTIYF
TRBV6-4,-,-,TRBJ2-7,18,TGTGCCAGCAGTGACTCGAATTTCATTACAGCTTGGCCGCACGAGCAGTACTTC,CASSDSNFITAWPHEQYF
TRBV5-4,TRBD1,-,TRBJ2-3,14,TGTGCCACCAGGGGACAGCTGGTCACAGATACGCAGTATTTT,CATRGQLVTDTQYF
TRBV7-2,TRBD2,-,TRBJ2-3,13,TGTGCCAGCACCTTGCGGGGGACAGATACGCAGTATTTT,CASTLRGTDTQYF
TRBV30,-,-,TRBJ1-2,14,TGTGCCTGGAGTCGTCAGGAAGGCTATCATGGCTACACCTTC,CAWSRQEGYHGYTF
TRBV3-1/TRBV3-2,TRBD2,-,TRBJ2-2,18,TGTGCCAGCAGCCAAGAGCATACAGCGGGGGCCCTTACCGGGGAGCTGTTTTTT,CASSQEHTAGALTGELFF
TRBV2,-,-,TRBJ1-5,13,TGTGCCAGCAGTCCAGTGGTCAATCAGCCCCAGCATTTT,CASSPVVNQPQHF
TRBV20-1,-,-,TRBJ2-5,12,TGCAGTGCTAGTAAGGGGGGGGAGACCCAGTACTTC,CSASKGGETQYF
TRBV28,-,-,TRBJ1-5,12,TGTGCCAGCAGTTTAGGCGGGCAGCCCCAGCATTTT,CASSLGGQPQHF
TRBV6-5,TRBD2,-,TRBJ2-3,16,TGTGCCAGCAGTTACCGCGCGGGGGGCATTTGGGATACGCAGTATTTT,CASSYRAGGIWDTQYF
TRBV6-2/TRBV6-3,-,-,TRBJ2-7,15,TGTGCCAGCAGTTACTCCCTTGGGACTTCGAATGAGCAGTACTTC,CASSYSLGTSNEQYF
TRBV11-2,TRBD1,-,TRBJ1-2,15,TGTGCCAGCAGCGCCACACAGGGGAATAACTATGGCTACACCTTC,CASSATQGNNYGYTF
TRBV5-1,TRBD1,-,TRBJ1-5,15,TGCGCCAGCAGTCCGACAGGGGGCTTCGGTCAGCCCCAGCATTTT,CASSPTGGFGQPQHF
TRBV28,-,-,TRBJ2-2,16,TGTGCCAGCAGTTTATGGCAGGGGGGGAACACCGGGGAGCTGTTTTTT,CASSLWQGGNTGELFF
TRBV5-4,TRBD1,few,TRBJ1-2,15,TGTGCCAGCAGCCAAGGGGACAGGGTCTCCTATGGCTACACCTTC,CASSQGDRVSYGYTF
TRBV2,-,-,TRBJ2-7,13,TGTGCCAGCACTGGCGGGGCGGCCTACGAGCAGTACTTC,CASTGGAAYEQYF
TRBV7-9,-,-,TRBJ1-2,14,TGTGCCAGCAGCTTAGTTGGGGCAACCTATGGCTACACCTTC,CASSLVGATYGYTF
TRBV6-5,-,-,TRBJ1-1,15,TGTGCCAGCAGTTACTCGAAGGGGGTACGGTCTGAAGCTTTCTTT,CASSYSKGVRSEAFF
TRBV2,TRBD2,-,TRBJ2-7,12,TGTGCCAGCAGTTCACTAGCGGGCGAGCAGTACTTC,CASSSLAGEQYF
TRBV6-6,TRBD2,-,TRBJ2-3,13,TGTGCCAGCTTGACTAGCGGGGTGGGTACGCAGTATTTT,CASLTSGVGTQYF
TRBV12-5,TRBD1,few,TRBJ1-1,14,TGTGCTAGTGCCTCTGACAGGGAGACCACTGAAGCTTTCTTT,CASASDRETTEAFF